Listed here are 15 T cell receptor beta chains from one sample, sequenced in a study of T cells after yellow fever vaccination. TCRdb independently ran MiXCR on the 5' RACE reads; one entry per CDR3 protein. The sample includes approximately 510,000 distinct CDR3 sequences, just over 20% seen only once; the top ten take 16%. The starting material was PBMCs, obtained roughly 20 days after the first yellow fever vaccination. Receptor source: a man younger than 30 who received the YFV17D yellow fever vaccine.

This chain's CDR3 is CASSPTRGTKNIQYF. DNA of the CDR3: TGTGCCAGCAGCCCGACAAGGGGCACCAAAAACATTCAGTACTTC. The chain combines TRBV7-9 with TRBJ2-4; perhaps TRBD1 as D (5 bases). CDR3 length: 15 amino acids. Trimming shortened V by 5 bases and J by 2 bases, and 13 bases separated the two germline ends. From germline, CDR1 is SEHNR and CDR2 FQNEAQ (reference sequence).

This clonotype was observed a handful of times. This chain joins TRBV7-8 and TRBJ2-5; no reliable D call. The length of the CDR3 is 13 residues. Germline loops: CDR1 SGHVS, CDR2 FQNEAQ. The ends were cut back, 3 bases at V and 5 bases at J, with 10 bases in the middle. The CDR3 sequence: CASSFTPRETQYF. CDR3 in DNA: TGTGCCAGCAGCTTCACTCCGAGGGAGACCCAGTACTTC.

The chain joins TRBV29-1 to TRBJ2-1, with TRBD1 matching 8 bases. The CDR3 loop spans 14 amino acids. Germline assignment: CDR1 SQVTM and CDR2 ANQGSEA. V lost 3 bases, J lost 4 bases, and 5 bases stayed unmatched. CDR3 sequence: CSVERTGTYNEQFF. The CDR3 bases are TGCAGCGTTGAGCGGACAGGGACTTACAATGAGCAGTTCTTC.

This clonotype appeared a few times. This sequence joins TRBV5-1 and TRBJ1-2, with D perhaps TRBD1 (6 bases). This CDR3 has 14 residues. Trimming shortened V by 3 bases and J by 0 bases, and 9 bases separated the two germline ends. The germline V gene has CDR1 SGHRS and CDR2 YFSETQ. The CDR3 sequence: CASSSGQTNYGYTF. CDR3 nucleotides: TGCGCCAGCAGCTCCGGACAGACTAACTATGGCTACACCTTC.

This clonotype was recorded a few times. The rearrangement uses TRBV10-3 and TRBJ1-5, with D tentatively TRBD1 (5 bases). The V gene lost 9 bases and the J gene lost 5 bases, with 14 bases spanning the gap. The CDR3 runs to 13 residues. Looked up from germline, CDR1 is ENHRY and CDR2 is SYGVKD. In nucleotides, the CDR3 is TGTGCCATTCGGGGAGGGGAGGATCAGCCCCAGCATTTT. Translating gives CAIRGGEDQPQHF.

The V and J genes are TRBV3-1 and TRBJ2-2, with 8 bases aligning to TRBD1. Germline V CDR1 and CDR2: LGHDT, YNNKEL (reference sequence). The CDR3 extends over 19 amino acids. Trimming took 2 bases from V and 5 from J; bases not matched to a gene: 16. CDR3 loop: CASSQTRRRQGAGTGELFF. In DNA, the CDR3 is TGTGCCAGCAGCCAAACCAGAAGGCGCCAGGGGGCAGGTACCGGGGAGCTGTTTTTT.

The CDR3 here is CASSLAIITEAFF. As DNA, the CDR3 is TGTGCCAGCAGTTTAGCTATTATTACTGAAGCTTTCTTT. The chain combines TRBV12-3 or TRBV12-4 with TRBJ1-1; D is ambiguous. The CDR3 consists of 13 residues. Trimming shortened V by 0 bases and J by 5 bases, and 7 bases separated the two germline ends.

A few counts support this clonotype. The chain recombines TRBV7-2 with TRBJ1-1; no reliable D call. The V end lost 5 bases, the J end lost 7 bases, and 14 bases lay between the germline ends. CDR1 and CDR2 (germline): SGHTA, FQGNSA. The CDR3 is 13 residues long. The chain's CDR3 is CASSTRDGLEAFF. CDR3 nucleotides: TGTGCCAGCAGCACCCGGGATGGGCTTGAAGCTTTCTTT. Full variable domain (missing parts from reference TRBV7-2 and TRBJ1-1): GAGVSQSPSNKVTEKGKDVELRCDPISGHTALYWYRQSLGQGLEFLIYFQGNSAPDKSGLPSDRFSAERTGGSVSTLTIQRTQQEDSAVYLCASSTRDGLEAFFGQGTRLTVV.

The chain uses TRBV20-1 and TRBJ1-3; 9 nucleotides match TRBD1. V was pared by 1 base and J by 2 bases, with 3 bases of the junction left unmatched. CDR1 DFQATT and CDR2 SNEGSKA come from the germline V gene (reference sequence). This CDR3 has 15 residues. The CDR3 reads CSARARTGAGNTIYF. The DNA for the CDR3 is TGCAGTGCTAGAGCCCGGACAGGGGCTGGAAACACCATATATTTT.

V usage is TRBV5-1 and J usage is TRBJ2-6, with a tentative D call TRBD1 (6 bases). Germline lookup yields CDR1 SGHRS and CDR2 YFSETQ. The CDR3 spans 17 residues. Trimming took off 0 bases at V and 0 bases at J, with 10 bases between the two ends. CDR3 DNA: TGCGCCAGCAGCTTGGCTGGACAGTCCTCTGGGGCCAACGTCCTGACTTTC. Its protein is CASSLAGQSSGANVLTF.

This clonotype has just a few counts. As DNA, the CDR3 is TGCGCCAGCAGCACACAGGGGGGGAACACTGAAGCTTTCTTT. This translates into CASSTQGGNTEAFF. The genes are TRBV5-1 and TRBJ1-1, with 8 nucleotides matching TRBD1. Germline V gene data show CDR1 as SGHRS and CDR2 as YFSETQ. The CDR3 length is 14 residues. With V trimmed by 4 bases and J by 1 base, 3 bases remained unmatched.

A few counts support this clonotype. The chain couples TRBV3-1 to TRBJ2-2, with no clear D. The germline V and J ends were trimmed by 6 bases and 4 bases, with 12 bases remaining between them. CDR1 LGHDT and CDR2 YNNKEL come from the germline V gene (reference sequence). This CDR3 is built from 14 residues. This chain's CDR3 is CASSITLGTGELFF. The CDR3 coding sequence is TGTGCCAGCAGTATAACCTTGGGCACCGGGGAGCTGTTTTTT.

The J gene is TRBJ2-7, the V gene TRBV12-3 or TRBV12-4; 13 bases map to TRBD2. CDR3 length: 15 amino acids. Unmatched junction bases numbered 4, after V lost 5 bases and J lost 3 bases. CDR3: CASSPGTSGIYEQYF. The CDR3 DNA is TGTGCCAGCAGTCCCGGGACTAGCGGGATCTACGAGCAGTACTTC.

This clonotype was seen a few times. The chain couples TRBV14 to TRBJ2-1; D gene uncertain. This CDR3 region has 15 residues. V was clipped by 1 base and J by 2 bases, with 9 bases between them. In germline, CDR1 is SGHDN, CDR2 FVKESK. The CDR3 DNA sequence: TGTGCCAGCAGCCAAGGAAGGGTCCCCTACAATGAGCAGTTCTTC. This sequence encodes CASSQGRVPYNEQFF.

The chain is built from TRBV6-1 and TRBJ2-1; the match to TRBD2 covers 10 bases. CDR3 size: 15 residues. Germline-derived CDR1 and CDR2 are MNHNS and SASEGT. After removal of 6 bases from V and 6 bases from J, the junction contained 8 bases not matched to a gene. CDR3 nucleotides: TGTGCCAGCAGCCCCTGGGTAGCGGGGGGCAATGAGCAGTTCTTC. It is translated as CASSPWVAGGNEQFF.